This entry features one TCR beta chain sequence. What it binds is not known. The sample originates from a study of T cells after yellow fever vaccination. Study at large: SMART-Seq v4 Ultra Low Input prepared the low-cell-number fractions.

One entry per CDR3 protein, called by TCRdb with MiXCR from the 5' RACE reads. The profile covers approximately 300,000 distinct CDR3 sequences, with around a tenth appearing a single time and 3.3% taken by the ten largest. General observations from the study: CD4 and CD8 compartments shared a small share of clonotypes, likely from convergent recombination.

Germline lookup yields CDR1 SGHRS and CDR2 YFSETQ. Unmatched junction bases numbered 5, after V lost 4 bases and J lost 5 bases. The CDR3 length is 14 residues. This chain connects TRBV5-1 to TRBJ2-2, with 7 bases fitting TRBD1. The sample in question was CD4+ T cells sorted from PBMCs, obtained 45 days after the yellow fever booster vaccination. The clonotype comes from a man younger than 35 who received the YFV17D yellow fever vaccine. The CDR3 DNA reads as TGCGCCAGCAGCCCTTGGACAGGAACCGGGGAGCTGTTTTTT. Translating gives CASSPWTGTGELFF.